Shown below are 21 T cell receptor beta chains from a single sample sequenced in a study of regulatory T cells in long-lasting Graves disease. According to the study, TCR beta libraries were built with iRepertoire HTBI primers and CDR3-region Arm-PCR. TCRdb recomputed calls from the multiplex PCR reads with MiXCR, one row per CDR3 protein. The sample lists fewer than 400,000 distinct CDR3 sequences, about a fifth seen once, with less than 25% in the top ten. The sample's time point: persistent/refractory GD, antithyroid drugs over 5 years with positive TRAb. RNA isolated from PBMCs was used to make the TCR library. The source material was peripheral blood mononuclear cells (PBMCs), sampled when the disease was refractory, from a patient treated with antithyroid drugs. Receptors were obtained from a female donor with Graves disease.

Points on this clonotype: A much larger clonotype is one base distant, so this may be a read error. This rearrangement joins TRBV20-1 to TRBJ1-2, with 8 positions matching TRBD1. Germline V gene data show CDR1 as DFQATT and CDR2 as SNEGSKA (reference sequence). CDR3 length: 15 amino acids. The DNA for the CDR3 is TGCAGTGCCGAAGACAGGGGCCATGCTAACTATGGCTACGCCTTC. Protein: CSAEDRGHANYGYAF.

This clonotype showed up many times. This rearrangement joins TRBV28 to TRBJ2-5, with no clear D. The V end lost 4 bases, the J end lost 5 bases, and 2 bases lay between the germline ends. Germline V gene lookup returns CDR1 MDHEN and CDR2 SYDVKM. This CDR3 region has 10 residues. In DNA, the CDR3 is TGTGCCAGCAGTTCTGAGACCCAGTACTTC. It yields the protein CASSSETQYF. Full variable domain (remainder filled in from reference TRBV28 and TRBJ2-5): DVKVTQSSRYLVKRTGEKVFLECVQDMDHENMFWYRQDPGLGLRLIYFSYDVKMKEKGDIPEGYSVSREKKERFSLILESASTNQTSMYLCASSSETQYFGPGTRLLVL.

As regards this clonotype: One base away lies a much larger clone, so this may be a sequencing read error. The chain carries TRBV12-3 or TRBV12-4 and TRBJ1-1; D is undetermined. This CDR3 is 14 amino acids long. The CDR3 is CASSDTERNTEASF. In DNA, the CDR3 is TGTGCCAGCAGCGATACTGAAAGGAACACTGAAGCTTCCTTT.

This clonotype appeared a few times. The rearrangement uses TRBV7-9 and TRBJ2-5; possibly TRBD1 or TRBD2 for D (5 bases each). Per germline, CDR1 SEHNR and CDR2 FQNEAQ (reference sequence). The germline V and J ends were trimmed by 8 bases and 4 bases, with 17 bases remaining between them. The CDR3 runs to 14 residues. The CDR3 region has the DNA TGTGCCAGCGGTATGATTACCGGGACAGAGACCCAGTACTTC. Amino acid sequence: CASGMITGTETQYF.

This clonotype showed up just a few times. J is TRBJ1-3 and V is TRBV3-1; 10 nucleotides agree with TRBD1. The germline CDR1 and CDR2 sequences are LGHDT and YNNKEL (reference sequence). V shed 5 bases, J shed 0 bases, and the junction held 7 bases outside the gene matches. This CDR3 spans 17 amino acids. The CDR3 loop is CASSWDRGQSSGNTIYF. The CDR3 coding sequence is TGTGCCAGCAGCTGGGACAGGGGACAAAGCTCTGGAAACACCATATATTTT.

This clonotype was picked up a small number of times. V and J are TRBV18 and TRBJ1-1; perhaps TRBD1 as D (5 bases). The CDR3 loop spans 14 amino acids. CDR1 and CDR2 (germline): KGHSH, LQKENI. Trimming pared 3 bases from V and 3 bases from J, leaving 11 bases between. The CDR3 sequence: CASSPRQTYTEAFF. CDR3 in DNA: TGTGCCAGCTCACCCCGACAGACCTACACTGAAGCTTTCTTT.

This clonotype appeared many times. The J gene is TRBJ2-5, the V gene TRBV12-3 or TRBV12-4, with 10 bases matching TRBD1. J gave up 2 bases and V 4 bases, and 7 bases lay outside the gene matches. This CDR3 comprises 16 residues. The CDR3 region has the DNA TGTGCCAGCAGTTCCTCTCCGGGACAGGGGCAAGAGACCCAGTACTTC. It encodes CASSSSPGQGQETQYF.

The gene calls are TRBV20-1 and TRBJ2-7; D not resolved. Trimming removed 5 bases at V and 9 bases at J, with 17 bases between. The CDR3 has 12 amino acids. Germline loops: CDR1 DFQATT, CDR2 SNEGSKA (reference sequence). CDR3 bases: TGCAGTGCTGTCGGGCCTCTCTCTGGGCAGTACTTC. Protein: CSAVGPLSGQYF.

This rearrangement joins TRBV5-1 to TRBJ1-1, with 7 bases fitting TRBD1. The J segment lost 0 bases and the V segment lost 3 bases, leaving 5 bases of the junction unmatched. The germline V gene encodes CDR1 SGHRS and CDR2 YFSETQ. The CDR3 loop spans 15 amino acids. CDR3 loop: CASSYYRGLNTEAFF. CDR3 DNA sequence: TGCGCCAGCAGCTATTACAGGGGACTGAACACTGAAGCTTTCTTT.

In its sample, this clonotype was seen many times. The chain carries TRBV28 and TRBJ1-5; D might be TRBD1 (5 bases). Germline V CDR1 and CDR2: MDHEN, SYDVKM. The length of the CDR3 is 14 residues. The ends were cut back, 10 bases at V and 0 bases at J, with 13 bases in the middle. CDR3 nucleotides: TGTGCCATCCCCGGGGCGGATAGCAATCAGCCCCAGCATTTT. This codes for CAIPGADSNQPQHF.

There are a few counts of this clonotype. The gene calls are TRBV29-1 and TRBJ1-5, with a tentative D call TRBD1 (6 bases). Germline CDR1 SQVTM, CDR2 ANQGSEA. The CDR3 length is 13 residues. Trimming took 4 bases from V and 7 from J, leaving 14 bases between them. The CDR3 spells CSVAQGTGQPQHF. As DNA, the CDR3 is TGCAGCGTTGCACAGGGTACAGGCCAGCCCCAGCATTTT.

This clonotype was seen more than once but under ten times. V usage is TRBV6-1 and J usage is TRBJ1-5, with D hard to call. The CDR3 runs to 15 residues. The V gene lost 5 bases and the J gene lost 0 bases, with 11 bases spanning the gap. Germline V gene lookup returns CDR1 MNHNS and CDR2 SASEGT. This chain's CDR3 is CASSPTGYSNQPQHF. The CDR3 DNA is TGTGCCAGCAGTCCGACGGGCTATAGCAATCAGCCCCAGCATTTT.

The chain carries TRBV12-3 or TRBV12-4 and TRBJ2-1; D not resolved. This CDR3 contains 13 residues. Trimming cost V 3 bases and J 6 bases, with 9 bases left between them. The CDR3 here is CASSLVPLNEQFF. DNA of the CDR3: TGTGCCAGCAGTTTGGTCCCCCTCAATGAGCAGTTCTTC.

This chain links TRBV28 with TRBJ2-1; possible D gene TRBD1, 6 bases. CDR1 is MDHEN, CDR2 SYDVKM, per germline. This CDR3 has 13 residues. Deletions cut 8 bases from V and 6 bases from J, with 14 bases between. CDR3 protein: CASSGQPINEQFF. CDR3 in DNA: TGTGCCAGCTCCGGACAGCCGATCAATGAGCAGTTCTTC.

This clonotype was detected ten times or more. The chain carries TRBV27 and TRBJ1-5, with 11 bases matching TRBD1. The germline V gene encodes CDR1 MNHEY and CDR2 SMNVEV (reference sequence). This CDR3 has 17 residues. V dropped 5 bases and J dropped 5; count of bases not matched to a gene: 11. The CDR3 DNA sequence: TGTGCCAGCAGTCCGGCCGGGACAGGGGGGCGGGATCAGCCCCAGCATTTT. Residues: CASSPAGTGGRDQPQHF.

In its sample, this clonotype was seen many times. This chain connects TRBV24-1 to TRBJ1-1; 8 bases map to TRBD1. CDR1 KGHDR and CDR2 SFDVKD come from the germline V gene. With 7 bases clipped from V and 0 bases from J, the junction kept 0 bases outside the gene matches. The CDR3 extends over 13 amino acids. The CDR3 loop is CATRQGVNTEAFF. CDR3 bases: TGTGCCACCAGACAGGGGGTGAACACTGAAGCTTTCTTT.

This clonotype came up a few times. The chain recombines TRBV27 with TRBJ1-1; 7 bases fit TRBD1. V lost 5 bases and J lost 7; bases outside the gene matches: 13. Germline assignment: CDR1 MNHEY and CDR2 SMNVEV (reference sequence). The CDR3 is 15 residues long. CDR3 loop: CASSPWTGSTSEAFF. The CDR3 DNA reads TGTGCCAGCAGTCCCTGGACAGGTTCTACCAGTGAAGCTTTCTTT.

This clonotype has more than one count but fewer than ten. The chain recombines TRBV15 with TRBJ2-2, with D perhaps matching TRBD1 (5 bases). This CDR3 comprises 14 residues. V lost 2 bases to trimming and J lost 1 base, with 5 bases between them. The germline CDR1 and CDR2 sequences are LNHNV and YYDKDF (reference sequence). CDR3 in amino acids: CATSRRGNTGELFF. In DNA form, the CDR3 reads TGTGCCACCAGCAGAAGGGGGAACACCGGGGAGCTGTTTTTT.

In its sample, this clonotype was seen many times. The chain recombines TRBV30 with TRBJ1-4; D is possibly TRBD1 (5 bases). From germline, CDR1 is GTSNPN and CDR2 SVGIG (reference sequence). This CDR3 spans 13 amino acids. Trimming shortened V by 1 base and J by 10 bases, and 13 bases separated the two germline ends. The CDR3 DNA reads as TGTGCCTGGAGTGATGGAGGGGTCAGAAAACTGTTTTTT. It specifies CAWSDGGVRKLFF.

This clonotype has at least ten counts. The CDR3 DNA reads as TGTGCCAGCAGCCCGAATTCCCCGGCGACAGGAATCTATGGCTACACCTTC. Its protein product is CASSPNSPATGIYGYTF. V is TRBV7-2 and J is TRBJ1-2, with D possibly being TRBD1 (6 bases). This CDR3 spans 17 amino acids. CDR1 and CDR2 (germline): SGHTA, FQGNSA. Trimming cost V 5 bases and J 4 bases, with 23 bases left between them.

This clonotype occurred a few times. The chain combines TRBV20-1 with TRBJ2-7, with a tentative D call TRBD2 (5 bases). The CDR3 extends over 12 amino acids. Germline values: CDR1 DFQATT, CDR2 SNEGSKA (reference sequence). The V and J ends lost 3 bases and 1 base respectively, with 7 bases between them. CDR3 in amino acids: CSARAGSYEQYF. The CDR3 nucleotides are TGCAGTGCTAGGGCGGGTTCCTACGAGCAGTACTTC.